These 27 T cell receptor beta chains were all obtained from the same sample, sequenced in a study of neurological immune-mediated disorders. From the 5' RACE reads, TCRdb called clonotypes with MiXCR, one entry per CDR3 protein. The data hold about 31,000 distinct CDR3 sequences, with over 3.5% observed a single time. Sequencing was carried out using CD4+ T cells from blood. The origin of the receptors is a woman aged 35 to 49 in good health.

This clonotype was found many times. The CDR3, as DNA: TGTGCCAGCAGTGAGAATCTGCGGGGTGAAGCTTTCTTT. Translated: CASSENLRGEAFF. V gene TRBV6-1 combines with J gene TRBJ1-1, with no clear D. The V end was cut by 3 bases, the J end by 7 bases, with 12 bases between. The CDR3 runs to 13 residues. Germline V gene lookup returns CDR1 MNHNS and CDR2 SASEGT.

This clonotype was counted ten times or more. This chain uses TRBV5-1 with TRBJ1-5; D gene unclear. The germline CDR1 and CDR2 sequences are SGHRS and YFSETQ. The germline V and J ends were trimmed by 0 bases and 4 bases, with 11 bases remaining between them. This CDR3 comprises 15 residues. Here the CDR3 reads CASSLDGGLNQPQHF. CDR3 DNA sequence: TGCGCCAGCAGCTTGGATGGAGGCCTAAATCAGCCCCAGCATTTT.

This clonotype appeared many times. One end of the junction does not line up with germline, which may come from a read error. The gene calls are TRBV7-8 and TRBJ1-5, with D possibly TRBD1 on 6 matching bases. Germline V gene data show CDR1 as SGHVS and CDR2 as FQNEAQ. The CDR3 loop spans 14 amino acids. CDR3 nucleotides: TGTGCCAGCAGCTACCGAGAGGGGGATCACCCCCAGCATTTT. Its translation is CASSYREGDHPQHF.

This clonotype was detected many times. The V call is TRBV20-1, the J call TRBJ2-1; 8 positions match TRBD2. V was pared by 6 bases and J by 2 bases, with 3 bases of the junction left unmatched. CDR3 size: 13 residues. CDR1 and CDR2 from the germline V gene are DFQATT and SNEGSKA (reference sequence). The CDR3 DNA reads TGCAGTGCAGGCGGGAGGACCTACAATGAGCAGTTCTTC. Its protein is CSAGGRTYNEQFF.

The sample holds a few counts of this clonotype. The J gene is TRBJ2-1, the V gene TRBV7-2, with 9 bases matching TRBD2. Trimming removed 1 base from V and 6 bases from J; junction bases left unmatched: 16. Germline loops: CDR1 SGHTA, CDR2 FQGNSA. CDR3 length equals 19 residues. The chain's CDR3 is CASSLGFSGRGTPGNEQFF. The DNA of the CDR3 is TGTGCCAGCAGCTTAGGTTTTAGCGGGAGAGGGACACCTGGCAATGAGCAGTTCTTC. Based on the CDR3 plus reference TRBV7-2 and TRBJ2-1, the full variable domain is GAGVSQSPSNKVTEKGKDVELRCDPISGHTALYWYRQSLGQGLEFLIYFQGNSAPDKSGLPSDRFSAERTGGSVSTLTIQRTQQEDSAVYLCASSLGFSGRGTPGNEQFFGPGTRLTVL.

This clonotype showed up many times. An end of the junction differs from the germline gene, which may be a read error. The CDR3 protein is CASSLEGGNLAF. The CDR3 DNA is TGCGCCAGCAGCCTGGAGGGGGGGAACTTGGCCTTC. V is TRBV5-1 and J is TRBJ2-1; a possible D gene is TRBD2 (7 bases). Germline CDR1 reads SGHRS; CDR2 reads YFSETQ. This CDR3 spans 12 amino acids.

The chain uses TRBV29-1 and TRBJ2-7; 10 bases are shared with TRBD2. CDR1 SQVTM and CDR2 ANQGSEA come from the germline V gene. The CDR3 length is 14 residues. V shed 4 bases, J shed 6 bases, and the junction held 9 bases outside the gene matches. CDR3 in amino acids: CSVGTSGGRSEQYF. CDR3 coding DNA: TGCAGCGTTGGGACTAGCGGTGGAAGGAGCGAGCAGTACTTC.

This clonotype has ten or more counts. This chain joins TRBV12-3 or TRBV12-4 and TRBJ1-2, with 10 bases that match TRBD1. This CDR3 region has 13 residues. Germline trimming cut 7 bases from V and 7 bases from J; bases unmatched to any gene: 6. The CDR3 protein is CASTSRDRGGYTF. The CDR3 DNA reads TGTGCCAGCACGTCCCGGGACAGGGGTGGCTACACCTTC.

In its sample, this clonotype was seen many times. The V and J genes are TRBV5-1 and TRBJ1-2, with D uncertain. Germline CDR1 is SGHRS and CDR2 is YFSETQ. The CDR3 has 13 amino acids. V was trimmed by 0 bases and J by 4 bases, leaving 7 bases between them. CDR3 residues: CASSLVGIYGYTF. The CDR3, as DNA: TGCGCCAGCAGCTTGGTCGGGATCTATGGCTACACCTTC.

This clonotype has at least ten counts. The chain is built from TRBV27 and TRBJ1-6; D is ambiguous. The ends were cut back, 7 bases at V and 4 bases at J, with 14 bases in the middle. Germline V lookup: CDR1 MNHEY, CDR2 SMNVEV (reference sequence). The CDR3 extends over 15 amino acids. The CDR3 bases are TGTGCCAGCAAAATCCAGCCTCAATATAATTCACCCCTCCACTTT. Its protein is CASKIQPQYNSPLHF.

This clonotype was counted many times. The rearrangement links TRBV20-1 to TRBJ1-2; D uncertain. Germline-derived CDR1 and CDR2 are DFQATT and SNEGSKA (reference sequence). CDR3 length: 13 residues. V shed 4 bases and J shed 4 bases, with 13 bases lying between them. CDR3 nucleotides: TGCAGTGCTAACCGCGGTACCAGCTATGGCTACACCTTC. Protein sequence: CSANRGTSYGYTF.

This clonotype was found many times. The chain combines TRBV5-1 with TRBJ1-6; TRBD1 agrees at 7 bases. The V gene end was trimmed by 3 bases and the J gene end by 7 bases; junction bases not matched to a gene: 4. Germline V CDR1 and CDR2: SGHRS, YFSETQ. CDR3 length: 14 residues. In nucleotides, the CDR3 is TGCGCCAGCAGCTGGACAGGAGAAAATTCACCCCTCCACTTT. It codes for CASSWTGENSPLHF.

This clonotype was recorded many times. The V call is TRBV10-2, the J call TRBJ2-2; 12 nucleotides line up with TRBD2. The CDR3 is 15 residues long. With V trimmed by 6 bases and J by 6 bases, 5 bases remained unmatched. Germline lookup yields CDR1 WSHSY and CDR2 SAAADI. CDR3 residues: CASRRTSGTSGELFF. The DNA for the CDR3 is TGCGCCAGCAGGCGGACTAGCGGGACGTCCGGGGAGCTGTTTTTT.

This clonotype was seen repeatedly, ten times or more. V is TRBV28 and J is TRBJ2-5; possibly TRBD2 for D (6 bases). Trimming stripped 7 bases from V and 2 bases from J, with 20 bases between. Germline CDR1 and CDR2: MDHEN and SYDVKM. The CDR3 has 16 residues. The CDR3 region is CASKYSGVGGQETQYF. Written as DNA, the CDR3 is TGTGCCAGCAAATATTCGGGGGTTGGGGGGCAAGAGACCCAGTACTTC. The complete variable domain, with remaining parts taken from reference TRBV28 and TRBJ2-5, reads DVKVTQSSRYLVKRTGEKVFLECVQDMDHENMFWYRQDPGLGLRLIYFSYDVKMKEKGDIPEGYSVSREKKERFSLILESASTNQTSMYLCASKYSGVGGQETQYFGPGTRLLVL.

This clonotype was recorded at least ten times. The rearrangement uses TRBV5-1 and TRBJ2-1; 9 bases are a match to TRBD2. With 4 bases clipped from V and 2 bases from J, the junction kept 13 bases outside the gene matches. Germline assignment: CDR1 SGHRS and CDR2 YFSETQ. This CDR3 spans 18 amino acids. This CDR3 reads CASSPARGLAETYNEQFF. The CDR3, as DNA: TGCGCCAGCAGCCCAGCACGGGGACTAGCTGAGACCTACAATGAGCAGTTCTTC. Variable domain in full (rest from reference TRBV5-1 and TRBJ2-1): KAGVTQTPRYLIKTRGQQVTLSCSPISGHRSVSWYQQTPGQGLQFLFEYFSETQRNKGNFPGRFSGRQFSNSRSEMNVSTLELGDSALYLCASSPARGLAETYNEQFFGPGTRLTVL.

This clonotype showed up many times. The rearrangement links TRBV10-3 to TRBJ1-1; the match to TRBD1 covers 9 bases. The CDR3 has 13 amino acids. V shed 10 bases, J shed 1 base, and the junction held 4 bases outside the gene matches. Germline V lookup: CDR1 ENHRY, CDR2 SYGVKD. CDR3 region: CATSDRGNTEAFF. CDR3 sequence (DNA): TGTGCCACCTCGGACAGGGGGAACACTGAAGCTTTCTTT.

The sample holds many counts of this clonotype. The CDR3 reads CASSLGRTFF. DNA for the CDR3: TGTGCCAGCAGTTTGGGGAGGACTTTCTTT. This rearrangement joins TRBV12-3 or TRBV12-4 to TRBJ1-1; no firm D call. V lost 3 bases to trimming and J lost 12 bases, with 8 bases between them. The CDR3 consists of 10 residues.

Only a few counts were recorded for this clonotype. This chain uses TRBV5-1 with TRBJ2-1; 7 nucleotides agree with TRBD2. Germline lookup yields CDR1 SGHRS and CDR2 YFSETQ. The CDR3 runs 16 residues. V lost 4 bases to trimming and J lost 8 bases; unmatched junction nucleotides: 15. This CDR3 reads CASSDIAGLTHHEQFF. CDR3 sequence (DNA): TGCGCCAGCAGCGATATAGCGGGTCTGACACACCATGAGCAGTTCTTC.

This clonotype has ten or more counts. V gene TRBV20-1 combines with J gene TRBJ2-4, with 7 bases that match TRBD2. Losses at the gene ends were 6 bases for V and 7 bases for J; bases not matched to a gene: 12. This CDR3 contains 14 residues. The germline V gene encodes CDR1 DFQATT and CDR2 SNEGSKA (reference sequence). CDR3 amino acids: CSASDRGVLNIQYF. CDR3 nucleotide sequence: TGCAGTGCCAGTGACCGGGGGGTTTTGAACATTCAGTACTTC.

This clonotype was counted many times. The chain employs TRBV6-6 and TRBJ1-5; D gene unclear. This CDR3 region has 14 residues. V dropped 6 bases and J dropped 3 bases, with 12 bases sitting between them. Germline CDR1 reads MNHNY; CDR2 reads SVGAGI (reference sequence). Here the CDR3 reads CASSRTGLNQPQHF. CDR3 nucleotide sequence: TGTGCCAGCAGCCGGACGGGTCTCAATCAGCCCCAGCATTTT.

Ten or more counts support this clonotype. The rearrangement uses TRBV7-9 and TRBJ1-2, with 7 bases matching TRBD1. Germline assignment: CDR1 SEHNR and CDR2 FQNEAQ (reference sequence). The J segment lost 6 bases and the V segment lost 5 bases, leaving 12 bases of the junction unmatched. The CDR3 runs 15 residues. For the CDR3, the DNA is TGTGCCAGCAGCGGAAATCAACAGGGGAAGAATGGCTACACCTTC. It is translated as CASSGNQQGKNGYTF.

For this clonotype: Just one base apart from a much larger clone, this may be a read error. V gene TRBV29-1 combines with J gene TRBJ1-5; TRBD1 agrees at 7 bases. Germline CDR1 and CDR2: SQVTM and ANQGSEA. The CDR3 covers 13 residues. The V and J ends lost 8 bases and 4 bases, in that order; junction bases with no gene match: 8. CDR3 region: CSIGDRANQPQHF. The CDR3 DNA reads as TGCAGCATTGGAGACAGGGCAAATCAGCCCCAGCATTTT. The complete variable domain, with remaining parts taken from reference TRBV29-1 and TRBJ1-5, reads SAVISQKPSRDICQRGTSLTIQCQVDSQVTMMFWYRQQPGQSLTLIATANQGSEATYESGFVIDKFPISRPNLTFSTLTVSNMSPEDSSIYLCSIGDRANQPQHFGDGTRLSIL.

This clonotype was observed at least ten times. V gene TRBV10-1 combines with J gene TRBJ2-1, with D possibly TRBD2 on 5 matching bases. Germline V CDR1 and CDR2: WNHNN, SYGVQD (reference sequence). Trimming removed 6 bases at V and 1 base at J, with 16 bases between. The CDR3 consists of 16 residues. For the CDR3, the DNA is TGCGCCAGCAGCCCCTCCGGGGTAGGGTCCTACAATGAGCAGTTCTTC. Translating gives CASSPSGVGSYNEQFF.

This clonotype appeared many times. The CDR3 loop is CATSPRTGGPQPQHF. The CDR3, as DNA: TGTGCCACCAGCCCCCGCACAGGGGGCCCTCAGCCCCAGCATTTT. This sequence joins TRBV15 and TRBJ1-5; 9 bases align to TRBD1. Germline CDR1 reads LNHNV; CDR2 reads YYDKDF (reference sequence). This CDR3 region has 15 residues. Trimming took 5 bases from V and 6 from J; bases not matched to a gene: 8.

There are many counts of this clonotype. The chain joins TRBV12-3 or TRBV12-4 to TRBJ2-6; D not certain. The CDR3 is made up of 16 amino acids. Deletions cut 5 bases from V and 0 bases from J, with 11 bases between. CDR3: CASSGLTISGANVLTF. The CDR3 DNA is TGTGCCAGCAGTGGATTGACAATCTCTGGGGCCAACGTCCTGACTTTC.

This sequence joins TRBV28 and TRBJ2-2; D is unresolved. Germline CDR1 MDHEN, CDR2 SYDVKM. The CDR3 extends over 16 amino acids. Trimming took 3 bases from V and 0 from J, leaving 11 bases between them. CDR3 nucleotides: TGTGCCAGCAGTTTCCGGTGTCCCACGAACACCGGGGAGCTGTTTTTT. The encoded protein is CASSFRCPTNTGELFF.

Of note for this clonotype: At one boundary the junction diverges from the germline segment, which might be a read error. The CDR3 nucleotides are TGTGCCAGCAACACAGGGAGAGAACTAGTAAAAGAGACCCGGTACTTC. As protein: CASNTGRELVKETRYF. This chain uses TRBV7-8 with TRBJ2-5, with a tentative D call TRBD1 (6 bases). The germline gives CDR1 SGHVS, CDR2 FQNEAQ. This CDR3 is built from 16 residues.